Included here is one TCR beta chain sequence, with context. V dropped 5 bases and J dropped 5; count of bases not matched to a gene: 9. This CDR3 region has 16 residues. Germline V gene sequence: CDR1 SGHVS, CDR2 FNYEAQ. The sample is drawn from a study of blood T cell repertoires in COVID-19. Study context: PBMCs, B-cell-depleted T cells, or T cells provided the cDNA or gDNA that made up the material.

Individuals drawn from about two dozen US areas were roughly 18 to 89 years old. Profiling relied on immunoSEQ multiplex PCR, and the TCRdb table lists in-frame clones only, not all of them. The repertoire holds fewer than 400,000 clones, with around nine tenths as singletons. This chain joins TRBV7-6 and TRBJ2-5, with TRBD2 matching 12 bases. This sequence originates from a man aged 30 to 39 who had recovered from COVID-19. The source material was PBMCs or T cells enriched from blood (not recorded which). CDR3 loop: CASSRTSGAGGETQYF. The CDR3 DNA follows: TGTGCCAGCAGCAGGACTAGCGGGGCGGGTGGTGAGACCCAGTACTTC. The full variable domain, in which reference TRBV7-6 and TRBJ2-5 provide the parts outside the CDR3, is GAGVSQSPRYKVTKRGQDVALRCDPISGHVSLYWYRQALGQGPEFLTYFNYEAQQDKSGLPNDRFSAERPEGSISTLTIQRTEQRDSAMYRCASSRTSGAGGETQYFGPGTRLLVL.